These 14 T cell receptor beta chains were sequenced from one sample in a study of blood T cell repertoires in COVID-19. Data came from immunoSEQ multiplex PCR; TCRdb stores just in-frame clones and leaves some out. The sample has under 200,000 clones, 75% to 85% seen once; the top ten hold approximately 7.6%. Material: peripheral blood. All receptors come from a woman aged 55-70 years with COVID-19, enrolled during active disease.

This sequence joins TRBV27 and TRBJ1-5, with a possible D match to TRBD1 (6 bases). This CDR3 spans 14 amino acids. Germline V gives CDR1 MNHEY, CDR2 SMNVEV (reference sequence). V shed 5 bases and J shed 3 bases, with 11 bases lying between them. CDR3 bases: TGTGCCAGCAGTACCGGACAGTTCAATCAGCCCCAGCATTTT. Amino acid sequence: CASSTGQFNQPQHF.

The chain joins TRBV5-5 to TRBJ2-7; TRBD2 matches 7 bases. The CDR3 is 16 residues long. Germline V CDR1 and CDR2: SGHKS, YYEKEE (reference sequence). Unmatched junction bases numbered 19, after V lost 4 bases and J lost 9 bases. The chain's CDR3 is CASSAGQGLGNDVQYF. For the CDR3, the DNA is TGTGCCAGCAGCGCAGGACAAGGACTAGGGAACGATGTGCAGTACTTC.

The chain combines TRBV9 with TRBJ2-3; 8 bases agree with TRBD2. CDR3 length equals 14 residues. Trimming took 6 bases from V and 7 from J; bases not matched to a gene: 10. CDR1 and CDR2 from the germline V gene are SGDLS and YYNGEE. The CDR3 DNA reads TGTGCCAGCAATATGGGACTAGGACCCTATACGCAGTATTTT. Protein product: CASNMGLGPYTQYF.

The chain employs TRBV6-5 and TRBJ1-2; D unclear. Trimming shortened V by 6 bases and J by 0 bases, and 11 bases separated the two germline ends. This CDR3 comprises 14 residues. Germline CDR1 is MNHEY and CDR2 is SVGAGI. CDR3 in DNA: TGTGCCAGCAGGGGTGGGAGTTCTAACTATGGCTACACCTTC. This translates into CASRGGSSNYGYTF.

The chain uses TRBV2 and TRBJ1-5; 7 nucleotides align to TRBD1. The CDR3 contains 15 residues. V lost 0 bases and J lost 4; bases outside the gene matches: 3. Germline V gene data show CDR1 as SNHLY and CDR2 as FYNNEI. The CDR3 sequence is CASSEAGGRNQPQHF. The CDR3 DNA sequence: TGTGCCAGCAGTGAAGCAGGGGGCCGGAATCAGCCCCAGCATTTT.

The V and J genes are TRBV5-1 and TRBJ2-1; tentatively, D is TRBD1 (6 bases). CDR3 length: 15 amino acids. Germline CDR1 SGHRS, CDR2 YFSETQ. Trimming took 0 bases from V and 4 from J, leaving 11 bases between them. CDR3 nucleotides: TGCGCCAGCAGCTTGGGTTGGGACATTTACAATGAGCAGTTCTTC. Translated, it gives CASSLGWDIYNEQFF.

This clone was observed a few times. The chain joins TRBV28 to TRBJ1-1; D unclear. V shed 5 bases and J shed 4 bases, with 14 bases lying between them. Per germline, CDR1 MDHEN and CDR2 SYDVKM. The CDR3 runs to 14 residues. The CDR3 region is CASSTLATVTEAFF. In nucleotides, the CDR3 is TGTGCCAGCAGTACCCTGGCAACAGTCACTGAAGCTTTCTTT.

The V and J genes are TRBV7-2 and TRBJ2-5, with a possible D match to TRBD1 (5 bases). V lost 1 base, J lost 2 bases, and 17 bases lay in between. Looked up from germline, CDR1 is SGHTA and CDR2 is FQGNSA. CDR3 size: 17 residues. For the CDR3, the DNA is TGTGCCAGCAGCTTAGAACCAATGACAGCGACACAAGAGACCCAGTACTTC. Its translation: CASSLEPMTATQETQYF.

The chain links TRBV18 to TRBJ2-7, with a weak D call TRBD1 (5 bases). CDR3 length equals 12 residues. Germline CDR1 is KGHSH and CDR2 is LQKENI. Trimming pared 3 bases from V and 6 bases from J, leaving 9 bases between. In DNA, the CDR3 is TGTGCCAGCTCACCTTCGACAGTCGAGCAGTACTTC. Encoded protein: CASSPSTVEQYF.

The J gene is TRBJ2-1, the V gene TRBV27; tentatively, D is TRBD2 (5 bases). V shed 5 bases and J shed 9 bases, with 14 bases lying between them. The CDR3 runs to 13 residues. Germline-derived CDR1 and CDR2 are MNHEY and SMNVEV (reference sequence). CDR3 DNA: TGTGCCAGCAGTGTCACTAGTCGCTCTGAGCAGTTCTTC. It yields the protein CASSVTSRSEQFF.

This rearrangement joins TRBV15 to TRBJ1-6, with a weak D call TRBD1 (5 bases). The germline CDR1 and CDR2 sequences are LNHNV and YYDKDF (reference sequence). CDR3 length equals 14 residues. V lost 4 bases, J lost 8 bases, and 12 bases lay in between. In nucleotides, the CDR3 is TGTGCCACCAGCATCCAGGGTTCTGATTCACCCCTCCACTTT. Its protein is CATSIQGSDSPLHF.

This clone was found a few times. The rearrangement uses TRBV12-5 and TRBJ2-1, with a weak D call TRBD1 (6 bases). The CDR3 has 14 amino acids. With 6 bases removed from V and 8 bases from J, the gap between germline ends came to 17 bases. Germline assignment: CDR1 LGHNT and CDR2 FRNRAP. CDR3 sequence: CASGPPTGGDEQFF. The CDR3 region has the DNA TGTGCTAGTGGCCCACCCACTGGGGGCGATGAGCAGTTCTTC.

The rearrangement links TRBV27 to TRBJ2-2, with 10 bases that match TRBD1. Germline loops: CDR1 MNHEY, CDR2 SMNVEV (reference sequence). This CDR3 has 14 residues. V was clipped by 8 bases and J by 5 bases; unmatched bases: 5. CDR3 amino acids: CASRWTGGTGELFF. In DNA form, the CDR3 reads TGTGCCAGCCGATGGACAGGGGGGACCGGGGAGCTGTTTTTT.

The chain employs TRBV27 and TRBJ1-2, with a possible D match to TRBD1 (5 bases). This CDR3 contains 16 residues. Looked up from germline, CDR1 is MNHEY and CDR2 is SMNVEV (reference sequence). Trimming stripped 8 bases from V and 3 bases from J, with 22 bases between. The CDR3 region is CASGILRAGYDYGYTF. CDR3 in DNA: TGTGCCAGCGGGATCCTCCGGGCAGGGTATGACTATGGCTACACCTTC.